This T cell receptor (beta chain) was observed in a study of blood T cell repertoires in COVID-19. Study context: From T cells, B-cell-depleted T cells, or PBMCs came the material, which was cDNA or gDNA.

Germline V lookup: CDR1 SNHLY, CDR2 FYNNEI. The CDR3 extends over 16 amino acids. Losses at the gene ends were 3 bases for V and 1 base for J; bases not matched to a gene: 6. Repertoires were generated with immunoSEQ multiplex PCR, while TCRdb's copy carries only in-frame clones and drops some. Of some 200,000 clones listed, about nine tenths are singletons. The source is a woman aged 40 to 50 with acute COVID-19. Source material: PBMCs or T cells enriched from blood (not recorded which). The V call is TRBV2, the J call TRBJ2-7, with TRBD2 matching over 10 bases. The CDR3: CASSDWGLAMSYEQYV. The CDR3 nucleotides are TGTGCCAGCAGTGATTGGGGACTAGCGATGTCCTACGAGCAGTACGTC.